This T cell receptor (beta chain) was identified in a study of blood T cell repertoires in COVID-19. Across the study: Sites across the United States, Italy and Spain contributed samples from acute and convalescent COVID-19.

Clones were read by immunoSEQ multiplex PCR, and TCRdb kept only the in-frame ones, dropping some. The sample carries 70,000 or so clones, about nine tenths recorded once. Germline V gene data show CDR1 as KGHDR and CDR2 as SFDVKD. Trimming removed 6 bases from V and 3 bases from J, with 10 bases in between. The CDR3 runs to 13 residues. Sequencing was performed on peripheral blood. The chain employs TRBV24-1 and TRBJ1-2; D is perhaps TRBD1 (5 bases). This receptor was taken from a man aged 25-45 years with acute or convalescent COVID-19. The CDR3 DNA sequence: TGTGCCACCAGTCGAGGACAAGACTATGGCTACACCTTC. Translating it yields CATSRGQDYGYTF.